This T cell receptor (beta chain) was found in a study of radiation and T cells in renal cell carcinoma. Sample time point: blood 4 weeks post-SBRT, at nephrectomy. As for treatment: 15 Gy SBRT to primary tumor, nephrectomy 4 weeks later. V was trimmed by 5 bases and J by 3 bases, leaving 23 bases between them. This CDR3 contains 17 residues. The germline CDR1 and CDR2 sequences are LNHDA and SQIVND (reference sequence). The repertoire was sequenced with immunoSEQ multiplex PCR; TCRdb's copy has only in-frame clones and lacks some. The sample consists of approximately 150,000 clones, 75% to 90% of them appearing once.

The clonotype comes from a woman aged 50 to 60 with renal cell carcinoma. The chain recombines TRBV19 with TRBJ2-7; D is tentatively TRBD1 or TRBD2 (6 bases each). Sequencing used blood, obtained from a patient whose treatment included radiotherapy and nephrectomy. CDR3 DNA: TGTGCCAGTAGTCCGAGGGGGGCAGTCCCATACCTCTACGAGCAGTACTTC. Translation gives CASSPRGAVPYLYEQYF.